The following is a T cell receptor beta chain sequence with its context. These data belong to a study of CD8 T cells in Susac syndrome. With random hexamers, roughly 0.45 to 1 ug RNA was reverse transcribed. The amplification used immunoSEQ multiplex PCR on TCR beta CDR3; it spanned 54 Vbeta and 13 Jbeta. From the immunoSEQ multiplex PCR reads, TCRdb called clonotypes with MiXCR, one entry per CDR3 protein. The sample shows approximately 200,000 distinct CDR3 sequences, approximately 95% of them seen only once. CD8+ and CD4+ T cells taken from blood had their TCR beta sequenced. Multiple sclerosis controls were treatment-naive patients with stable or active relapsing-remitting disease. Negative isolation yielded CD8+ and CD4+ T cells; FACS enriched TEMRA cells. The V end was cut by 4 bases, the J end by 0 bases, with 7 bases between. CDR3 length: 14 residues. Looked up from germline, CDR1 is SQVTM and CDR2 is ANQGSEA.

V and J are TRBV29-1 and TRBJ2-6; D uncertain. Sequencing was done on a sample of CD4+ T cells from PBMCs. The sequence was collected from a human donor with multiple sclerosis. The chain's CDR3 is CSVGASSGANVLTF. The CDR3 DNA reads TGCAGCGTTGGGGCGTCCTCTGGGGCCAACGTCCTGACTTTC.